This TCR beta chain was documented in a study of cytomegalovirus exposure and HLA in healthy donors. After removal of 5 bases from V and 10 bases from J, the junction contained 10 bases not matched to a gene. The CDR3 is 13 residues long. Germline V gives CDR1 MNHEY, CDR2 SVGAGI. A remark on this clone: Its antigen is not known.

The PCR contained 60 Vbeta and 13 Jbeta primers. Here immunoSEQ multiplex PCR was the method, and the copy in TCRdb shows in-frame clones only, minus some. Of 170,000 or so clones listed, around 77% were seen once; the top ten hold 2.4%. Regarding the study as a whole: It was confirmed in vitro that a few of the CMV-associated chains were specific for CMV antigens. In a later analysis, compared with equally common non-associated chains, HLA-associated beta chains were more expanded. Information on immune exposure was restricted to one variable (CMV serostatus).

V usage is TRBV6-5 and J usage is TRBJ1-1; TRBD1 matches at 7 bases. The origin of this receptor is a man aged 55 to 70 in good health and CMV-seronegative. Sequences were obtained from PBMCs. The CDR3 nucleotides read TGTGCCAGCAGTCTTGGACAGGCCGGGGGAGCTTTCTTT. Protein product: CASSLGQAGGAFF.